A selection of T cell receptor beta chains follows, all from one sample in a study of brain metastases from non-small cell lung cancer. Method: immunoSEQ multiplex PCR; TCRdb's copy keeps in-frame clones and lacks some. Counted here are 4,100 or so clones, nearly 90% occurring once; the ten biggest clones make up approximately 13%. The sequenced sample consisted of tissue from a brain metastasis. The origin of the receptors is a donor at least 40 years old with non-small cell lung cancer. CDR3s include the opening cysteine and the closing phenylalanine or tryptophan. The order of the fields is V gene, J gene, D gene, clone size, CDR3 DNA, CDR3 protein. D genes are given only for firm matches. Not every row has a clone size; where given, it reads once, few, many or a size class.

TRBV18	TRBJ2-7	TRBD1	NA	TGTGCCAGCTCACCACCGGACAGGGACGAGCAGTACTTC	CASSPPDRDEQYF
TRBV19	TRBJ2-1	TRBD2	NA	TGTGCCACTAGGACTAGCGGGAGGGCAATATCGAGTGAGCAGTTCTTC	CATRTSGRAISSEQFF
TRBV5-4	TRBJ1-2	TRBD1	once	TGTGCCAGCAGCGCCTCAGGGGGCTATGGCTGCACCTTC	CASSASGGYGCTF
TRBV9	TRBJ1-2	NA	NA	TGTGCCAGCAGCGTAGGGTATGGCTACACCTTC	CASSVGYGYTF
TRBV6-1	TRBJ1-1	NA	NA	TGTGCCAGCAGTGATCGTGGGATGAACACTGAAGCTTTCTTT	CASSDRGMNTEAFF
TRBV28	TRBJ1-2	NA	NA	TGTGCCAGCAGTTTGGCAGGGGACTATGGCTACACCTTC	CASSLAGDYGYTF
TRBV6-4	TRBJ2-1	TRBD2	NA	TGTGCCAGCAGTGAAACTGCGGGAGACTACAATGAGCAGTTCTTC	CASSETAGDYNEQFF
TRBV28	TRBJ2-4	NA	NA	TGTGCCAGCAGTTTACCCTGGAGAGCTCTAGCCAAAAACATTCAGTACTTC	CASSLPWRALAKNIQYF
TRBV16	TRBJ1-1	NA	NA	TGTGCCAGCAGCCTCGCCTTTACTGAAGCTTTCTTT	CASSLAFTEAFF
TRBV5-5	TRBJ2-5	TRBD1	few	TGTGCCAGCAGCGCACAAACAGGGGAACAAGAGACCCAGTACTTC	CASSAQTGEQETQYF
TRBV6-1	TRBJ1-4	TRBD1	NA	TGTGCCAGCAGTGAGGGACAGGGGGCAAGTGAAAAACTGTTTTTT	CASSEGQGASEKLFF
TRBV7-6	TRBJ2-5	TRBD1	NA	TGTGCCAGCAGCCCGGGACAGTGGGAGACCCAGTACTTC	CASSPGQWETQYF
TRBV4-3	TRBJ2-3	NA	NA	TGCGCCAGCAGCCAAGGGGGTTCAGATACGCAGTATTTT	CASSQGGSDTQYF
TRBV6-4	TRBJ2-3	TRBD2	NA	TGTGCCAGCAGTGACGCTAGCGGGGGGGCAGATACGCAGTATTTT	CASSDASGGADTQYF
TRBV5-5	TRBJ1-2	TRBD1	NA	TGTGCCAGCAGCCCTGATAGGGGGCTCTATGGCTACACCTTC	CASSPDRGLYGYTF
TRBV19	TRBJ1-3	NA	NA	TGTGCCAGTAGTATAGCCAGGACGCGAGACACCATATATTTT	CASSIARTRDTIYF
TRBV9	TRBJ2-7	TRBD2	NA	TGTGCCAGCACACCGGGACTATCCTCCTACGAGCAGTACTTC	CASTPGLSSYEQYF
TRBV10-3	TRBJ1-1	NA	NA	TGTGCCATCAGTGAGTCGAAGATTGTCCCGAACACTGAAGCTTTCTTT	CAISESKIVPNTEAFF
TRBV6-5	TRBJ1-5	TRBD1	NA	TGTGCCAGCAGTCAGACAGGGGGCCAGCCCCAGCATTTT	CASSQTGGQPQHF
TRBV7-9	TRBJ1-3	NA	NA	TGTGCCAGCAGCTTACTCCACTCTGGAAACACCATATATTTT	CASSLLHSGNTIYF
TRBV6-5	TRBJ1-4	NA	NA	TGTGCCAGCAGTTTGGCCCCAGAGGGTGAAAAATTGTTTTTT	CASSLAPEGEKLFF
TRBV5-6	TRBJ1-4	TRBD1	NA	TGTGCCAGCAGCTTGTGGAGACAGGGAACTAATGAAAAACTGTTTTTT	CASSLWRQGTNEKLFF
TRBV29-1	TRBJ2-1	NA	NA	TGCAGCGTTGTTCCCGGGGGTAGTGAGCAGTTCTTC	CSVVPGGSEQFF
TRBV5-1	TRBJ2-7	TRBD2	NA	TGCGCCAGAGGGACTAGCGGCCTCTACGAGCAGTACTTC	CARGTSGLYEQYF
TRBV5-4	TRBJ1-6	TRBD1	NA	TGTGCCAGCAGCAGAGGACAGGGAGGGGATTCACCCCTCCACTTT	CASSRGQGGDSPLHF
TRBV28	TRBJ1-6	NA	NA	TGTGCCAGCAGTTTTTTTGGGGGGGAGTATAATTCACCCCTCCACTTT	CASSFFGGEYNSPLHF
TRBV3-1/TRBV3-2	TRBJ2-3	NA	NA	TGTGCCAGCAGCCCCGGGGGACCCACAGATACGCAGTATTTT	CASSPGGPTDTQYF
TRBV7-2	TRBJ2-3	NA	NA	TGTGCCAGCAGACTCGTACTAGACGCGCTTCATTTT	CASRLVLDALHF